The 17 T cell receptor beta chains in this list originate from one sample, sequenced in a study of CXCR3-negative and CXCR3-positive naive CD8 T cells. Via 5' RACE with UMI labels, TRB cDNA libraries were prepared. TCRdb reprocessed the 5' RACE reads and reports one entry per CDR3 protein, with no DNA. The sample shows 55,000 to 65,000 distinct CDR3 sequences, and around 4% sits with its ten largest clones. Sequences were obtained from naive CXCR3- CD8+ T cells from blood. As for subset: CD45RO-CCR7+CD27+CD95- naive CD8+ T cells lacking CXCR3 (TNR3-). The receptor set was obtained from a human donor in good health. Some clones in this sample may be carry-over from other donors' samples.

The rearrangement joins TRBV6-5 to TRBJ2-7; there is no DNA to check the TCRdb D call of TRBD2. Germline CDR1 reads MNHEY; CDR2 reads SVGAGI. This CDR3 spans 18 amino acids. CDR3: CARTFSGGPTLLTYEQYF.

The chain is built from TRBV29-1 and TRBJ2-7; TCRdb selects TRBD1, and the lack of DNA leaves this call unchecked. Per germline, CDR1 SQVTM and CDR2 ANQGSEA. The CDR3 runs to 14 residues. The CDR3 sequence: CSVEGGLRTYEQYF.

This rearrangement joins TRBV20-1 to TRBJ2-3; TCRdb calls TRBD1, which cannot be checked without DNA. This CDR3 contains 18 residues. The germline CDR1 and CDR2 sequences are DFQATT and SNEGSKA (reference sequence). CDR3 protein: CSARGGGTGYLGTDTQYF.

The chain has TRBV7-9 and TRBJ2-1; TCRdb returns TRBD1, unconfirmable since there is no DNA. CDR3 size: 13 residues. CDR1 SEHNR and CDR2 FQNEAQ come from the germline V gene (reference sequence). CDR3 sequence reads: CASSLVGAAEQFF.

J is TRBJ2-5 and V is TRBV20-1; TCRdb indicates TRBD2, and absent DNA this call remains unverified. This CDR3 is built from 15 residues. Germline CDR1 reads DFQATT; CDR2 reads SNEGSKA (reference sequence). Here the CDR3 reads CSARTAGGYQETQYF.

This rearrangement joins TRBV6-4 to TRBJ2-3; absent DNA, TCRdb's TRBD2 call cannot be checked. The CDR3 is 16 residues long. Germline loops: CDR1 MRHNA, CDR2 SNTAGT. This chain's CDR3 is CASSDSSGGPTDTQYF.

The rearrangement joins TRBV6-2 or TRBV6-3 to TRBJ1-5; TCRdb lists TRBD1, though no DNA is available to test this call. Germline CDR1 MNHEY, CDR2 SVGEGT. CDR3 size: 17 residues. The CDR3 reads CASSYRTDEASNQPQHF.

The chain uses TRBV7-3 and TRBJ2-1; there is no DNA to check the TCRdb D call of TRBD2. Germline V gene sequence: CDR1 SGHTA, CDR2 FQGTGA. The CDR3 runs to 13 residues. The CDR3 sequence is CASSLGTSNEQFF.

The V gene is TRBV3-1, the J gene TRBJ2-5; the D call from TCRdb, TRBD1, cannot be confirmed without DNA. The CDR3 spans 16 residues. Germline V gene data show CDR1 as LGHDT and CDR2 as YNNKEL (reference sequence). The chain's CDR3 is CASSQDEGPNQETQYF.

The V call is TRBV5-6, the J call TRBJ2-7; TCRdb selects TRBD1, and the lack of DNA leaves this call unchecked. Germline values: CDR1 SGHDT, CDR2 YYEEEE. CDR3 size: 15 residues. The CDR3 sequence: CASSLGPGAGVEQYF.

The chain combines TRBV21-1 with TRBJ1-4. TRBV21-1 is listed as a pseudogene. The length of the CDR3 is 15 residues. CDR3 residues: CASSKGRVTNEKLFF.

The rearrangement links TRBV5-1 to TRBJ2-7; TCRdb selects TRBD1, and the lack of DNA leaves this call unchecked. Germline V gene sequence: CDR1 SGHRS, CDR2 YFSETQ. This CDR3 is 11 amino acids long. The CDR3 sequence: CASSPGDEQYF. Variable domain in full (rest from reference TRBV5-1 and TRBJ2-7): KAGVTQTPRYLIKTRGQQVTLSCSPISGHRSVSWYQQTPGQGLQFLFEYFSETQRNKGNFPGRFSGRQFSNSRSEMNVSTLELGDSALYLCASSPGDEQYFGPGTRLTVT.

The V gene is TRBV12-5, the J gene TRBJ2-5; there is no DNA to check the TCRdb D call of TRBD2. This CDR3 has 13 amino acids. CDR1 and CDR2 from the germline V gene are LGHNT and FRNRAP. The CDR3 protein is CASGLPSSETQYF.

The chain carries TRBV7-3 and TRBJ1-1. This CDR3 region has 14 residues. The germline CDR1 and CDR2 sequences are SGHTA and FQGTGA. The CDR3: CASSLLGFNTEAFF.

The chain links TRBV4-1 to TRBJ1-1; no DNA is available, so the TRBD1 call from TCRdb remains unchecked. Germline V CDR1 and CDR2: MGHRA, YSYEKL. The CDR3 loop spans 16 amino acids. The CDR3 sequence: CASSQYSTGDYTEAFF.

V usage is TRBV29-1 and J usage is TRBJ2-2; TCRdb's D gene call, TRBD1, goes unchecked for lack of DNA. The CDR3 sequence is 14 residues long. The V gene's germline CDR1 is SQVTM and CDR2 ANQGSEA. CDR3 region: CSVEGRGPTGELFF.

The gene calls are TRBV20-1 and TRBJ2-1; there is no DNA to check the TCRdb D call of TRBD2. CDR3 length: 15 residues. CDR1 DFQATT and CDR2 SNEGSKA come from the germline V gene (reference sequence). CDR3 in amino acids: CSATPYLTSWNEQFF.